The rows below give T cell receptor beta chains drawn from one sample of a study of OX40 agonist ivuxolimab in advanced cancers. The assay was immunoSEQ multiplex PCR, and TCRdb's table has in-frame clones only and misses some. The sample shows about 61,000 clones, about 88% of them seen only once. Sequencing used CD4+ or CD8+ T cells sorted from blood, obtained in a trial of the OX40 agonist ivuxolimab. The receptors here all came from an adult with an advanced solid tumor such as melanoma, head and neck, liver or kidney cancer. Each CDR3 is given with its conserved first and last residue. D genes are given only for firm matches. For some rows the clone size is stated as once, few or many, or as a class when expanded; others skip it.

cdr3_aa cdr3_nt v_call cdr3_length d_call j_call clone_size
CASRERGGLLETQYF TGTGCCAGCAGGGAGCGGGGGGGCCTTCTAGAGACCCAGTACTTC TRBV6-5 15 TRBD2 TRBJ2-5 -
CASSSGTSGPSEQFF TGCGCCAGCAGCTCTGGGACTAGCGGGCCTTCTGAGCAGTTCTTC TRBV5-1 15 TRBD2 TRBJ2-1 -
CATYRASTNEKLFF TGTGCCACCTACAGGGCGTCCACTAATGAAAAACTGTTTTTT TRBV28 14 - TRBJ1-4 -
CASRQVASTDTQYF TGTGCCAGCAGGCAAGTGGCGAGCACAGATACGCAGTATTTT TRBV6-1 14 - TRBJ2-3 -
CASSLALRQEAYTF TGTGCCAGCAGTTTAGCCCTCAGACAGGAGGCCTACACCTTC TRBV28 14 - TRBJ1-2 -
CASSTSGKWGETQYF TGTGCCAGCAGCACTAGCGGGAAGTGGGGAGAGACCCAGTACTTC TRBV7-6 15 TRBD2 TRBJ2-5 -
CASSRSTSTGELFF TGCGCCAGCAGCAGGAGTACTTCCACCGGGGAGCTGTTTTTT TRBV5-1 14 - TRBJ2-2 once
CASSLELNSPLHF TGTGCCAGCAGCTTAGAACTAAATTCACCCCTCCACTTT TRBV7-6 13 - TRBJ1-6 few
CASKNYEQYF TGTGCCAGCAAGAACTACGAGCAGTACTTC TRBV6-1 10 - TRBJ2-7 -
CASTRGGGETQYF TGTGCCAGCACCCGCGGGGGGGGAGAGACCCAGTACTTC TRBV7-2 13 TRBD2 TRBJ2-5 -
CASSGQGVNIQYF TGTGCCAGCTCAGGACAGGGGGTTAACATTCAGTACTTC TRBV18 13 TRBD1 TRBJ2-4 -
CASRRTGWSDTQYF TGTGCCAGCAGAAGGACAGGATGGTCCGATACGCAGTATTTT TRBV6-5 14 TRBD1 TRBJ2-3 many
CASTRAGNYGYTF TGTGCCAGCACTAGGGCAGGGAACTATGGCTACACCTTC TRBV27 13 - TRBJ1-2 -
CASSYSGASEKLFF TGTGCCAGCAGTTACTCGGGGGCGAGTGAAAAACTGTTTTTT TRBV6-5 14 - TRBJ1-4 once
CASSLEGRSGQPQHF TGCGCCAGCAGCTTGGAGGGGCGGTCTGGTCAGCCCCAGCATTTT TRBV5-1 15 - TRBJ1-5 -
CASSPGLAAAGELFF TGTGCCAGCAGCCCGGGACTAGCTGCGGCCGGGGAGCTGTTTTTT TRBV7-2 15 TRBD2 TRBJ2-2 -
CASRKPGTGRNGELFF TGTGCCAGCAGGAAACCCGGGACAGGGCGGAACGGGGAGCTGTTTTTT TRBV2 16 TRBD1 TRBJ2-2 -
CASSLVPHKDNEQFF TGCGCCAGCAGCTTGGTGCCCCACAAGGACAATGAGCAGTTCTTC TRBV5-1 15 - TRBJ2-1 -
CSVAGLAEGNIQYF TGCAGCGTTGCGGGACTAGCGGAAGGAAACATTCAGTACTTC TRBV29-1 14 TRBD2 TRBJ2-4 -
CASTRGPGSWGQETQYF TGTGCCAGCACGCGGGGCCCGGGGAGTTGGGGACAAGAGACCCAGTACTTC TRBV11-2 17 - TRBJ2-5 -
CASSESSSKFF TGCGCCAGCAGTGAGTCCTCCTCTAAGTTCTTC TRBV10-1 11 - TRBJ2-1 -
CASNRENRNGELFF TGTGCCAGCAACCGGGAGAATAGGAACGGGGAGCTGTTTTTT TRBV9 14 - TRBJ2-2 once
CASSSQVAGQGNYEQYF TGTGCCAGCAGCTCCCAGGTAGCCGGACAGGGGAACTACGAGCAGTACTTC TRBV13 17 TRBD1 TRBJ2-7 -
CASSLAGLGDTIYF TGTGCCAGCAGCTTAGCAGGGTTAGGTGACACCATATATTTT TRBV7-2 14 - TRBJ1-3 -
CASSYQGTSGADGELFF TGTGCCAGCAGCTACCAAGGGACTAGCGGGGCAGACGGGGAGCTGTTTTTT TRBV11-3 17 TRBD2 TRBJ2-2 -
CAWSVLETQYF TGTGCCTGGAGTGTACTGGAGACCCAGTACTTC TRBV30 11 - TRBJ2-5 -
CASSPGDRDEQYF TGTGCCAGCTCACCAGGGGACAGGGATGAGCAGTACTTC TRBV18 13 TRBD1 TRBJ2-7 -
CASSSTGTGGPDTQYF TGTGCCAGCTCATCTACCGGGACAGGGGGTCCAGATACGCAGTATTTT TRBV18 16 TRBD1 TRBJ2-3 few
CASSLGLWLGANEKLFF TGTGCCAGCAGCTTAGGATTGTGGTTAGGGGCTAATGAAAAACTGTTTTTT TRBV7-6 17 - TRBJ1-4 -
CASSLSGGQETQYF TGCGCCAGCAGCTTGTCCGGGGGTCAAGAGACCCAGTACTTC TRBV5-1 14 - TRBJ2-5 -
CASSAEGGAGNQPQHF TGTGCCAGCAGTGCAGAGGGGGGGGCGGGGAATCAGCCCCAGCATTTT TRBV2 16 - TRBJ1-5 -
CASSSAGSGGSPLHF TGTGCCAGCAGTTCCGCAGGGAGTGGTGGATCACCCCTCCACTTT TRBV28 15 - TRBJ1-6 -
CASSSSNEQFF TGTGCCAGCAGTAGTTCCAATGAGCAGTTCTTC TRBV6-1 11 - TRBJ2-1 -
CSVEFVGGYTF TGCAGCGTTGAGTTTGTCGGCGGCTACACCTTC TRBV29-1 11 - TRBJ1-2 few
CASSLKRFPGNYGYTF TGTGCCAGCAGTTTAAAAAGGTTTCCGGGGAACTATGGCTACACCTTC TRBV28 16 - TRBJ1-2 -
CASSPGTNQETQYF TGTGCCAGCAGCCCGGGGACGAACCAAGAGACCCAGTACTTC TRBV7-9 14 - TRBJ2-5 -
CASSPRERGWDDSGNTIYF TGTGCCAGCAGCCCCCGGGAGAGGGGTTGGGACGATTCTGGAAACACCATATATTTT TRBV4-2 19 - TRBJ1-3 once
CASSLEGQGVNEKLFF TGCGCCAGCAGCTTGGAGGGACAGGGAGTTAATGAAAAACTGTTTTTT TRBV5-1 16 TRBD1 TRBJ1-4 -
CASSQMGQGLAGPQHF TGTGCCAGCAGCCAAATGGGACAGGGGCTAGCCGGGCCCCAGCATTTT TRBV2 16 TRBD1 TRBJ1-5 -
CASTLGPHSYNEQFF TGTGCCAGCACGCTGGGACCACACTCCTACAATGAGCAGTTCTTC TRBV7-2 15 - TRBJ2-1 -
CASSIEGESTAFTDTQYF TGTGCCAGTAGTATAGAGGGGGAATCGACAGCCTTCACAGATACGCAGTATTTT TRBV19 18 - TRBJ2-3 -
CASSLPEVGANVLTF TGTGCCAGCAGCTTACCGGAGGTCGGGGCCAACGTCCTGACTTTC TRBV7-3 15 - TRBJ2-6 -
CASRGSGGAYEQYF TGTGCCAGCAGGGGTAGCGGGGGGGCGTACGAGCAGTACTTC TRBV28 14 TRBD2 TRBJ2-7 once
CASRKDRGAGTGELFF TGTGCCAGCAGGAAAGACAGGGGGGCGGGCACCGGGGAGCTGTTTTTT TRBV2 16 TRBD1 TRBJ2-2 -
CASSVGSRARTDTQYF TGTGCCAGCAGCGTAGGTTCCCGCGCTCGAACAGATACGCAGTATTTT TRBV9 16 - TRBJ2-3 few
CASSSTGTALYEQYF TGTGCCAGCAGTTCAACGGGGACCGCACTCTACGAGCAGTACTTC TRBV9 15 - TRBJ2-7 -
CASALEGHPDQPQHF TGTGCCAGTGCGCTCGAGGGACACCCCGATCAGCCCCAGCATTTT TRBV19 15 - TRBJ1-5 -
CASSQEFPGRIHTF TGCGCCAGCAGCCAAGAGTTTCCAGGTCGTATACACACCTTC TRBV4-3 14 - TRBJ1-2 -
CASFRDVRTGSGYEQYF TGTGCCAGCTTCCGCGATGTTAGGACGGGGTCTGGGTACGAGCAGTACTTC TRBV28 17 - TRBJ2-7 -
CASTYGDTEAFF TGTGCCAGCACGTATGGAGACACTGAAGCTTTCTTT TRBV2 12 - TRBJ1-1 -
CASSPKELNTEAFF TGTGCCAGCTCACCAAAAGAATTGAACACTGAAGCTTTCTTT TRBV18 14 - TRBJ1-1 -
CASSSRDRNQPQHF TGTGCCAGCAGCTCCCGGGACAGGAATCAGCCCCAGCATTTT TRBV9 14 TRBD1 TRBJ1-5 -
CASSVAPQGVAGNTIYF TGTGCCAGCAGCGTAGCTCCCCAGGGGGTAGCTGGAAACACCATATATTTT TRBV9 17 TRBD1 TRBJ1-3 -
CASGPPSGSGEQFF TGTGCTAGTGGTCCCCCGAGCGGGAGCGGTGAGCAGTTCTTC TRBV12-5 14 TRBD2 TRBJ2-1 -
CASSGGASGGELFF TGCGCCAGCAGCGGCGGGGCTTCCGGCGGGGAGCTGTTTTTT TRBV5-1 14 - TRBJ2-2 -